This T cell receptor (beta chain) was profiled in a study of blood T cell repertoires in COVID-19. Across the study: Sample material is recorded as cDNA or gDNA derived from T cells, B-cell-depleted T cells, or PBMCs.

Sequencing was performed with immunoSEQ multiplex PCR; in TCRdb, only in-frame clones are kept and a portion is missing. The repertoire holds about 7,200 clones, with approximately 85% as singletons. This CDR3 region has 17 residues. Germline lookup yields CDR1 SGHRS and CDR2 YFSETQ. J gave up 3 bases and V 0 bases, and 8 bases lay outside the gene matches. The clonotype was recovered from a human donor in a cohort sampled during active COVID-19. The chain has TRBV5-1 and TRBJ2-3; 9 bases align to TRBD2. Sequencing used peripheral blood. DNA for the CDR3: TGCGCCAGCAGCTTGGCCTTAGTAGCGGGAGTGACAGATACGCAGTATTTT. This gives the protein CASSLALVAGVTDTQYF.